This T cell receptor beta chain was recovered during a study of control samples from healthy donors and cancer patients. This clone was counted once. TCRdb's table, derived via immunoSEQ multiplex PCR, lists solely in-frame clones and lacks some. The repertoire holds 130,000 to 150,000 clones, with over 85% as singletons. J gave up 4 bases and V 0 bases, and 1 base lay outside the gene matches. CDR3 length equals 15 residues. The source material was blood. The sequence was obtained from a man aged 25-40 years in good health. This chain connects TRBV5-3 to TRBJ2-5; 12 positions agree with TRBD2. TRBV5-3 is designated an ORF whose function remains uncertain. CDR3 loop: CARSLGLAGAETQYF. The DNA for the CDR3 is TGTGCCAGAAGCTTGGGACTAGCGGGGGCAGAGACCCAGTACTTC.